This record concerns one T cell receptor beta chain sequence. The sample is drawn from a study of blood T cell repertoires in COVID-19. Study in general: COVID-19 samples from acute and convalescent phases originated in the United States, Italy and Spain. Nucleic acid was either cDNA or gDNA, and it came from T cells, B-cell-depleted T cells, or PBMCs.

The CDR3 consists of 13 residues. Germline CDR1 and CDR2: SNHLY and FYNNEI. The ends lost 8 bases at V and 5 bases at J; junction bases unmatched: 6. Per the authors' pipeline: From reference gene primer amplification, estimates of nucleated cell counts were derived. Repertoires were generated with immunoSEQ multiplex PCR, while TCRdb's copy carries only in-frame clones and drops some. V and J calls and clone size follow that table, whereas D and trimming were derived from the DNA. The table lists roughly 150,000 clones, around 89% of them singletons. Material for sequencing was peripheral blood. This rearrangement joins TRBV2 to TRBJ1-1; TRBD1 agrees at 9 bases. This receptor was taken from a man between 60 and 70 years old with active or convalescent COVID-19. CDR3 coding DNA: TGTGCCAGCCGGGGACAGGGAGGAACTGAAGCTTTCTTT. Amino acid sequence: CASRGQGGTEAFF.